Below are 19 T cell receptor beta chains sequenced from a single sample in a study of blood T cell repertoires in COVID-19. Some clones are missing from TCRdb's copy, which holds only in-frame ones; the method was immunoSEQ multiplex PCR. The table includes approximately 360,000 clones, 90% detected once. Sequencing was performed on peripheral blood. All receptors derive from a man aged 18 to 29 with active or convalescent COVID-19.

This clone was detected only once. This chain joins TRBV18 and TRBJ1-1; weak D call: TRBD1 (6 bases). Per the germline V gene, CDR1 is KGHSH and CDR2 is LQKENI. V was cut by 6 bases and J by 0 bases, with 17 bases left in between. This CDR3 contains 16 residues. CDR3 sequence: CASSPGRGGMNTEAFF. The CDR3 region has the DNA TGTGCCAGCTCGCCAGGGAGGGGGGGGATGAACACTGAAGCTTTCTTT.

The CDR3 protein is CASSLLSGTGAYEQYF. CDR3 coding DNA: TGCGCCAGCAGCTTGCTATCCGGGACAGGAGCTTACGAGCAGTACTTC. The V and J genes are TRBV5-1 and TRBJ2-7; the match to TRBD1 covers 8 bases. Germline assignment: CDR1 SGHRS and CDR2 YFSETQ. This CDR3 is 16 amino acids long. Trimming at V came to 1 base and at J to 4 bases, leaving 10 bases not matched to a gene.

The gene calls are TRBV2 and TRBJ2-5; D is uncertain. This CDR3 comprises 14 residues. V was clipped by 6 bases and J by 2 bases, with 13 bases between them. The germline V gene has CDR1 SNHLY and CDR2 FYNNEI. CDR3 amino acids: CASRNRTTQETQYF. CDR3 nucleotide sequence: TGTGCCAGCAGGAACAGAACGACGCAAGAGACCCAGTACTTC.

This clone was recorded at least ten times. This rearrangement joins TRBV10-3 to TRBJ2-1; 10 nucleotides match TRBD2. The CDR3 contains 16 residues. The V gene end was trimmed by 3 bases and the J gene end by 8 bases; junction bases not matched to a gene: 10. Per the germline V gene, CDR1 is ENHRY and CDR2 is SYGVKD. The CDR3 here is CAISEPGASGGHEQFF. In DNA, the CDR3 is TGTGCCATCAGTGAACCCGGGGCTAGCGGGGGACATGAGCAGTTCTTC.

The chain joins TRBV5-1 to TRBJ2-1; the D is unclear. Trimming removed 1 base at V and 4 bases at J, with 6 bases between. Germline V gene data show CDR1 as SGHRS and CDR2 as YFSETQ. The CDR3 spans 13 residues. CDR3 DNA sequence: TGCGCCAGCAGCTTGACTGAATACAATGAGCAGTTCTTC. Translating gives CASSLTEYNEQFF.

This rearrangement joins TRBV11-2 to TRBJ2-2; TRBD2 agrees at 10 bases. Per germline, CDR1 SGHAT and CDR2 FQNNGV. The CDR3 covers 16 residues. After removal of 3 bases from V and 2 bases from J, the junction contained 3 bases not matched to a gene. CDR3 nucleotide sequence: TGTGCCAGCAGCTTGAGCGGGGGGGCTAACACCGGGGAGCTGTTTTTT. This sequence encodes CASSLSGGANTGELFF.

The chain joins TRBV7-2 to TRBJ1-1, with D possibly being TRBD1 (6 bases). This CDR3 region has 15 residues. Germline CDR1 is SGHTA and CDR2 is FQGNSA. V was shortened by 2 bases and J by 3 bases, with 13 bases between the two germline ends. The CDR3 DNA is TGTGCCAGCAGCTTAAATCGGCAGGGGTACACTGAAGCTTTCTTT. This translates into CASSLNRQGYTEAFF.

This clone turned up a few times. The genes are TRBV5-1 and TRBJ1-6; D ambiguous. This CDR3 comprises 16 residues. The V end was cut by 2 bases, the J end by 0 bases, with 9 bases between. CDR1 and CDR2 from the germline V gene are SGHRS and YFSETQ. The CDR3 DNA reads TGCGCCAGCAGCTTACTGGGGAGCTCCTATAATTCACCCCTCCACTTT. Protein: CASSLLGSSYNSPLHF.

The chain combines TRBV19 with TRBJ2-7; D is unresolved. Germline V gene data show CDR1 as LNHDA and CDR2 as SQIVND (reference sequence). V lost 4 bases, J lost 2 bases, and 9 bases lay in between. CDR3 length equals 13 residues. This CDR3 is CASSSGQTYEQYF. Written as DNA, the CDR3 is TGTGCCAGTAGTAGTGGGCAAACCTACGAGCAGTACTTC.

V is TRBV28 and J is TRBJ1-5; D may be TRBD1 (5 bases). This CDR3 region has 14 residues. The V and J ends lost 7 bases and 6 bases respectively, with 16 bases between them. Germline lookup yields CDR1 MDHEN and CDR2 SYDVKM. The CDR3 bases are TGTGCCAGCAACCAACAGGAGGGGCTTCAGCCCCAGCATTTT. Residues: CASNQQEGLQPQHF.

CDR3 amino acids: CASRKRDRADEQYF. As DNA, the CDR3 is TGTGCCAGCCGAAAACGCGACAGGGCCGACGAGCAGTACTTC. The V and J genes are TRBV2 and TRBJ2-7; 7 nucleotides align to TRBD1. The V and J ends lost 8 bases and 5 bases, in that order; junction bases with no gene match: 12. Germline CDR1 SNHLY, CDR2 FYNNEI. CDR3 length: 14 amino acids.

CDR3 sequence reads: CASSRARTGNSNQPQHF. Written as DNA, the CDR3 is TGTGCCAGCTCCCGAGCGCGGACAGGAAATAGCAATCAGCCCCAGCATTTT. The chain couples TRBV27 to TRBJ1-5; 7 bases are shared with TRBD1. The CDR3 has 17 residues. Looked up from germline, CDR1 is MNHEY and CDR2 is SMNVEV (reference sequence). V dropped 8 bases and J dropped 0; count of bases not matched to a gene: 13.

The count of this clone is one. The CDR3 nucleotides read TGTGCCAGCAGCGTAGAGGGAAGCGGGAGGGCCTCCCAAGAGACCCAGTACTTC. Protein: CASSVEGSGRASQETQYF. The chain has TRBV9 and TRBJ2-5, with 10 bases aligning to TRBD2. Germline values: CDR1 SGDLS, CDR2 YYNGEE. The V and J ends lost 0 bases and 1 base, in that order; junction bases with no gene match: 9. This CDR3 spans 18 amino acids.

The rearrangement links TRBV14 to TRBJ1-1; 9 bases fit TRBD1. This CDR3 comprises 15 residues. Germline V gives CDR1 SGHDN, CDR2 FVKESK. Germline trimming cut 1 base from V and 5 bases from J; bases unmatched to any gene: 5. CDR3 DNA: TGTGCCAGCAGCCAAGGGACAGGGGTTGGGACTGAAGCTTTCTTT. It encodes CASSQGTGVGTEAFF.

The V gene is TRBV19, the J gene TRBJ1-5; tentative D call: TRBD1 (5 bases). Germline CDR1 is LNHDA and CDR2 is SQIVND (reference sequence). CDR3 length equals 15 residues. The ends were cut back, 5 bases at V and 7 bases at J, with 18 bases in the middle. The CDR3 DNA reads TGTGCCAGTAGTTTGCGAGAAGGGGTGAGGCAGCCCCAGCATTTT. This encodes CASSLREGVRQPQHF.

The CDR3 coding sequence is TGTGCCAGTAGTATAGCATCCAGGGTGGGGAGCAATCAGCCCCAGCATTTT. This encodes CASSIASRVGSNQPQHF. The gene calls are TRBV19 and TRBJ1-5; tentative D call: TRBD1 (5 bases). V dropped 1 base and J dropped 1 base, with 14 bases sitting between them. This CDR3 has 17 amino acids. The germline gives CDR1 LNHDA, CDR2 SQIVND (reference sequence).

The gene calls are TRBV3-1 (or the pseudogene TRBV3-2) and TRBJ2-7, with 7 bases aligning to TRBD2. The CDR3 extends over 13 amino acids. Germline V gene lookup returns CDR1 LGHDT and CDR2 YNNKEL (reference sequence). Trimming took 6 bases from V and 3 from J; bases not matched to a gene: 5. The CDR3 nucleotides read TGTGCCAGCAGAAGGGGAGGGAACTACGAGCAGTACTTC. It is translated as CASRRGGNYEQYF.

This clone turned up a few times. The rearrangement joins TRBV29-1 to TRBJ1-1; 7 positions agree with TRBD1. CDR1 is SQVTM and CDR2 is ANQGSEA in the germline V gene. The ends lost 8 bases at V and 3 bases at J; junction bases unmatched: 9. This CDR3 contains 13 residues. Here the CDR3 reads CSTLGQGDTEAFF. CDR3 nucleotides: TGCAGCACTCTTGGGCAGGGGGACACTGAAGCTTTCTTT.

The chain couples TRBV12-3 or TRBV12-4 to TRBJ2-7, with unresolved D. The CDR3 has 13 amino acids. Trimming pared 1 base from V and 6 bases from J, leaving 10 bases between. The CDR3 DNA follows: TGTGCCAGCAGTTTAGGGCCCACCACCGAGCAGTACTTC. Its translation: CASSLGPTTEQYF.